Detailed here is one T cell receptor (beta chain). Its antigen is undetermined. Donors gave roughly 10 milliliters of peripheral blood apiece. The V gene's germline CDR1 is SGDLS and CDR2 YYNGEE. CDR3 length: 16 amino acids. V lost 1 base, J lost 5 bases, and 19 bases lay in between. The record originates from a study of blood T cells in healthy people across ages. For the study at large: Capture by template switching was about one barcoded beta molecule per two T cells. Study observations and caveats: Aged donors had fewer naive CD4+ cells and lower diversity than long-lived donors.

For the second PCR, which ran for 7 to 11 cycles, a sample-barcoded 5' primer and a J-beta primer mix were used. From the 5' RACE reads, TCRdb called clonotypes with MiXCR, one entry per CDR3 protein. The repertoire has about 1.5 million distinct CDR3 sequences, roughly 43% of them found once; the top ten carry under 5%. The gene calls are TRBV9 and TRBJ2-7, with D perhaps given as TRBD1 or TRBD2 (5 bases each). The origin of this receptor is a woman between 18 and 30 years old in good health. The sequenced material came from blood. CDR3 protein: CASSVSVLRGEDEQYF. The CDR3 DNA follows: TGTGCCAGCAGCGTATCCGTCCTAAGGGGAGAAGACGAGCAGTACTTC.